Following are 25 T cell receptor beta chains from one sample sequenced in a study of Graves' ophthalmopathy and Graves' hyperthyroidism. TCR beta CDR3 amplification used RNA transcripts. After a first-round RT-PCR with HTBI primers, a second-round multiplex PCR was run. MiXCR was run by TCRdb on the multiplex PCR reads, yielding one entry per CDR3 protein. The sample carries hundreds of thousands of distinct CDR3 sequences, over 20% recorded once. Input material: peripheral blood. The receptors here all came from a woman under 30 with stable Graves' hyperthyroidism. Some clones in this sample may be carry-over from other donors' samples.

The chain recombines TRBV12-3 or TRBV12-4 with TRBJ1-1; 7 bases fit TRBD1. J lost 3 bases, V lost 5 bases, and 6 bases had no gene match. This CDR3 comprises 14 residues. The CDR3 DNA reads TGTGCCAGCAGTCCCCTGACAGGGTACACTGAAGCTTTCTTT. Its protein is CASSPLTGYTEAFF.

The table lists this clonotype with many counts. One junction end does not reproduce the germline sequence, and a read error may be involved. The V and J genes are TRBV2 and TRBJ1-6; D remains ambiguous. This CDR3 has 14 residues. Per the germline V gene, CDR1 is SNHLY and CDR2 is FYNNEI. Written as DNA, the CDR3 is TGTGCCAGCACCGACGGGGTATATAATCCACCCCTCCACTTT. Its translation: CASTDGVYNPPLHF.

This clonotype was observed at least ten times. This chain links TRBV3-1 with TRBJ2-7, with D perhaps TRBD1 or TRBD2 (5 bases each). The ends were cut back, 4 bases at V and 6 bases at J, with 19 bases in the middle. CDR1 LGHDT and CDR2 YNNKEL come from the germline V gene (reference sequence). There are 15 residues in the CDR3. CDR3 residues: CASSLESGRSGEQYF. The CDR3 nucleotides read TGTGCCAGCAGCCTAGAATCGGGACGAAGCGGCGAGCAGTACTTC.

Many counts were recorded for this clonotype. The V gene is TRBV6-5, the J gene TRBJ1-3; unclear D gene. Trimming shortened V by 0 bases and J by 0 bases, and 12 bases separated the two germline ends. The CDR3 is 17 residues long. Per germline, CDR1 MNHEY and CDR2 SVGAGI. The CDR3 spells CASSYSQELSSGNTIYF. DNA of the CDR3: TGTGCCAGCAGTTACTCCCAGGAACTCAGCTCTGGAAACACCATATATTTT.

The chain is built from TRBV20-1 and TRBJ1-5, with D perhaps TRBD1 (6 bases). Per germline, CDR1 DFQATT and CDR2 SNEGSKA (reference sequence). Trimming took 4 bases from V and 5 from J, leaving 12 bases between them. This CDR3 region has 13 residues. In DNA form, the CDR3 reads TGCAGTGCTAACGGGGGCTCTGATCAGCCCCAGCATTTT. This encodes CSANGGSDQPQHF.

This clonotype was counted a few times. The J gene is TRBJ1-6, the V gene TRBV3-1; D is unresolved. CDR3 size: 15 residues. The ends were cut back, 1 base at V and 4 bases at J, with 8 bases in the middle. Germline assignment: CDR1 LGHDT and CDR2 YNNKEL (reference sequence). The CDR3 spells CASSQGDRYNSPLHF. CDR3 nucleotides: TGTGCCAGCAGCCAAGGAGATAGGTATAATTCACCCCTCCACTTT.

This clonotype was seen many times. V is TRBV18 and J is TRBJ1-5, with 8 bases identical to TRBD1. The V gene's germline CDR1 is KGHSH and CDR2 LQKENI. Unmatched junction bases numbered 2, after V lost 5 bases and J lost 5 bases. The CDR3 contains 13 residues. CDR3 bases: TGTGCCAGCTCAGTGGGACAGGATCAGCCCCAGCATTTT. It codes for CASSVGQDQPQHF.

This clonotype turned up a few times. This chain links TRBV19 with TRBJ2-7; D is possibly TRBD2 (6 bases). Trimming left V 3 bases short and J 0 bases short, with 15 bases between. Germline V CDR1 and CDR2: LNHDA, SQIVND (reference sequence). CDR3 length equals 16 residues. CDR3 nucleotide sequence: TGTGCCAGTAGTATTTCATCAGGGAGGCCCTCCTACGAGCAGTACTTC. Protein sequence: CASSISSGRPSYEQYF.

This clonotype was found many times. The chain links TRBV6-5 to TRBJ1-2; D possibly corresponds to TRBD1 (5 bases). V was shortened by 6 bases and J by 8 bases, with 22 bases between the two germline ends. The CDR3 has 15 amino acids. Germline V lookup: CDR1 MNHEY, CDR2 SVGAGI. CDR3 sequence (DNA): TGTGCCAGCAGATCACCAGCAGGGAGGGGTGGAGGCTACACCTTC. As protein: CASRSPAGRGGGYTF.

The J gene is TRBJ2-2, the V gene TRBV19, with a tentative D call TRBD2 (6 bases). The CDR3 runs 14 residues. The germline V and J ends were trimmed by 3 bases and 6 bases, with 11 bases remaining between them. Per germline, CDR1 LNHDA and CDR2 SQIVND (reference sequence). CDR3 sequence reads: CASSIGTGAGELFF. In nucleotides, the CDR3 is TGTGCCAGTAGTATCGGGACGGGAGCCGGGGAGCTGTTTTTT.

This clonotype appeared many times. The chain employs TRBV19 and TRBJ1-1, with D perhaps TRBD1 (6 bases). CDR1 LNHDA and CDR2 SQIVND come from the germline V gene (reference sequence). Trimming shortened V by 3 bases and J by 3 bases, and 14 bases separated the two germline ends. The CDR3 length is 15 residues. The CDR3, as DNA: TGTGCCAGTAGTATTGGGGGGGCTGATGACACTGAAGCTTTCTTT. It encodes CASSIGGADDTEAFF.

This clonotype was seen more than once but under ten times. This chain links TRBV2 with TRBJ2-7, with 8 bases aligning to TRBD1. V shed 1 base, J shed 7 bases, and the junction held 9 bases outside the gene matches. Germline-derived CDR1 and CDR2 are SNHLY and FYNNEI. CDR3 length: 15 residues. CDR3 sequence reads: CASSEGTGRSWEQYF. CDR3 nucleotides: TGTGCCAGCAGTGAAGGGACAGGGAGATCCTGGGAGCAGTACTTC.

This chain uses TRBV20-1 with TRBJ2-7; TRBD2 agrees at 9 bases. The CDR3 is 13 amino acids. J gave up 6 bases and V 6 bases, and 9 bases lay outside the gene matches. Germline lookup yields CDR1 DFQATT and CDR2 SNEGSKA (reference sequence). CDR3 nucleotides: TGCAGTGCGGAGCGGGAGGCCGGGGTCGAGCAGTACTTC. Protein sequence: CSAEREAGVEQYF.

This clonotype was recorded many times. The chain recombines TRBV7-9 with TRBJ2-7, with a possible D match to TRBD1 (5 bases). CDR3 length equals 13 residues. The germline V gene has CDR1 SEHNR and CDR2 FQNEAQ (reference sequence). V dropped 3 bases and J dropped 2 bases, with 8 bases sitting between them. This CDR3 reads CASSFRDTYEQYF. The CDR3 DNA is TGTGCCAGCAGCTTCAGGGATACCTACGAGCAGTACTTC.

This rearrangement joins TRBV20-1 to TRBJ2-7, with 7 bases fitting TRBD2. CDR1 is DFQATT and CDR2 is SNEGSKA in the germline V gene (reference sequence). The trim removed 3 bases at V and 4 bases at J, leaving 9 bases unmatched. The CDR3 runs 14 residues. CDR3 sequence reads: CSASSLAVPYEQYF. The DNA of the CDR3 is TGCAGTGCTAGTAGCCTAGCGGTTCCGTACGAGCAGTACTTC.

The chain combines TRBV6-1 with TRBJ1-3; D unclear. Looked up from germline, CDR1 is MNHNS and CDR2 is SASEGT. The CDR3 has 14 residues. The ends were cut back, 1 base at V and 3 bases at J, with 7 bases in the middle. CDR3 region: CASSEGHSGNTIYF. CDR3 in DNA: TGTGCCAGCAGTGAAGGACATAGTGGAAACACCATATATTTT.

This clonotype was detected many times. The chain couples TRBV20-1 to TRBJ2-2, with no clear D. Looked up from germline, CDR1 is DFQATT and CDR2 is SNEGSKA (reference sequence). The V end was cut by 6 bases, the J end by 6 bases, with 14 bases between. The CDR3 spans 13 residues. In DNA, the CDR3 is TGCAGTGCCCATAGTTTGGCTGCCGGGGAGCTGTTTTTT. This codes for CSAHSLAAGELFF.

This clonotype came up many times. The V and J genes are TRBV2 and TRBJ1-4; maybe TRBD1 (6 bases). Germline-derived CDR1 and CDR2 are SNHLY and FYNNEI. V lost 9 bases, J lost 15 bases, and 17 bases lay in between. CDR3 length equals 11 residues. CDR3: CASRGGHLVFF. For the CDR3, the DNA is TGTGCCAGTAGAGGGGGACATCTTGTGTTTTTT.

This clonotype was counted ten times or more. V and J are TRBV20-1 and TRBJ1-2; D gene unclear. The V gene lost 0 bases and the J gene lost 6 bases, with 5 bases spanning the gap. The CDR3 loop spans 11 amino acids. Germline V gene lookup returns CDR1 DFQATT and CDR2 SNEGSKA (reference sequence). In nucleotides, the CDR3 is TGCAGTGCTAGAGAGGCGGATGGCTACACCTTC. Protein sequence: CSAREADGYTF.

This clonotype was counted at least ten times. DNA of the CDR3: TGCGCCAGCAGCCAAGATAGGCGTAAACGGCTAGCGGACCTCTACGAGCAGTACTTC. This gives the protein CASSQDRRKRLADLYEQYF. This chain joins TRBV4-1 and TRBJ2-7; TRBD2 aligns across 7 bases. This CDR3 has 19 amino acids. CDR1 and CDR2 from the germline V gene are MGHRA and YSYEKL. Losses at the gene ends were 0 bases for V and 3 bases for J; bases not matched to a gene: 17.

This clonotype has at least ten counts. V is TRBV20-1 and J is TRBJ2-7, with TRBD2 as a possible D gene (5 bases). V lost 3 bases, J lost 2 bases, and 8 bases lay in between. The CDR3 has 12 amino acids. CDR1 is DFQATT and CDR2 is SNEGSKA in the germline V gene (reference sequence). The CDR3 reads CSASAGAYEQYF. CDR3 DNA sequence: TGCAGTGCTAGCGCCGGGGCCTACGAGCAGTACTTC.

This clonotype was observed at least ten times. The chain is built from TRBV5-5 and TRBJ2-7, with D possibly being TRBD2 (5 bases). The CDR3 totals 14 residues. Germline V gene sequence: CDR1 SGHKS, CDR2 YYEKEE (reference sequence). V shed 0 bases and J shed 1 base, with 8 bases lying between them. CDR3 region: CASSLDTRSYEQYF. The CDR3 nucleotides read TGTGCCAGCAGCTTGGATACTAGATCCTACGAGCAGTACTTC. Based on the CDR3 plus reference TRBV5-5 and TRBJ2-7, the full variable domain is DAGVTQSPTHLIKTRGQQVTLRCSPISGHKSVSWYQQVLGQGPQFIFQYYEKEERGRGNFPDRFSARQFPNYSSELNVNALLLGDSALYLCASSLDTRSYEQYFGPGTRLTVT.

The chain is built from TRBV19 and TRBJ1-1; TRBD1 might be the D (5 bases). Trimming shortened V by 5 bases and J by 3 bases, and 13 bases separated the two germline ends. The CDR3 loop spans 14 amino acids. The germline gives CDR1 LNHDA, CDR2 SQIVND (reference sequence). The CDR3: CASSGPGGDTEAFF. The CDR3, as DNA: TGTGCCAGTAGTGGGCCCGGGGGAGACACTGAAGCTTTCTTT.

J is TRBJ1-3 and V is TRBV12-3 or TRBV12-4; D call uncertain. Trimming shortened V by 3 bases and J by 5 bases, and 14 bases separated the two germline ends. This CDR3 spans 15 amino acids. Here the CDR3 reads CASSFLPGGRNTIYF. CDR3 nucleotides: TGTGCCAGCAGTTTTTTACCAGGCGGCCGAAACACCATATATTTT.

This clonotype appeared many times. The V call is TRBV29-1, the J call TRBJ1-2; D is possibly TRBD1 (5 bases). CDR3 length equals 14 residues. Germline assignment: CDR1 SQVTM and CDR2 ANQGSEA. Trimming stripped 5 bases from V and 7 bases from J, with 20 bases between. CDR3 DNA: TGCAGCGTTACGGGGTCAGGGCTCGGTGCTGGCTACACCTTC. Amino acid sequence: CSVTGSGLGAGYTF.